The entry below gives a single T cell receptor beta chain sequence along with its context. This sample was included in a study of blood T cell repertoires in COVID-19. For the study at large: Collection of acute and convalescent COVID-19 samples took place in the United States, Italy and Spain. From T cells, B-cell-depleted T cells, or PBMCs came the material, which was cDNA or gDNA.

Authors' processing steps: Nucleated cell number was recorded as an estimate derived from reference gene primer amplification. Here immunoSEQ multiplex PCR was the method, and the copy in TCRdb shows in-frame clones only, minus some. From that table come the V and J calls and clone size; the DNA was used to work out D and trimming. Of some 74,000 clones detected, around 88% appear once; the ten largest clones hold 5.5% to 7.5%. Trimming shortened V by 10 bases and J by 1 base, and 12 bases separated the two germline ends. This CDR3 comprises 13 residues. CDR1 LNHDA and CDR2 SQIVND come from the germline V gene (reference sequence).

What was sequenced was peripheral blood. The clonotype originates from a woman aged 80 or over with acute or convalescent COVID-19. This sequence joins TRBV19 and TRBJ2-3; D may be TRBD1 (6 bases). The CDR3 nucleotides read TGTGCCACTTCGACAGGCCGCACAGATACGCAGTATTTT. Protein product: CATSTGRTDTQYF.